This TCR beta chain was captured by sequencing in a study of early T cells in non-severe SARS-CoV-2 infection. The V gene's germline CDR1 is LGHDT and CDR2 YNNKEL (reference sequence). CDR3 length: 16 residues. The V end was cut by 1 base, the J end by 2 bases, with 13 bases between. Via MiXCR, TCRdb re-called the 5' RACE reads, giving one row per CDR3 protein. Here the sample spans 55,000 to 75,000 distinct CDR3 sequences, more than 9% being singletons. In this sample, this clonotype turned up a few times. Sequenced sample: whole blood. The chain links TRBV3-1 to TRBJ2-3; possible D gene TRBD2, 6 bases. This receptor was taken from an adult who was a healthcare worker with PCR-confirmed SARS-CoV-2 infection or an uninfected control (not recorded which). This chain's CDR3 is CASSQGGDLPTDTQYF. The CDR3 DNA follows: TGTGCCAGCAGCCAAGGGGGGGACTTGCCCACAGATACGCAGTATTTT.